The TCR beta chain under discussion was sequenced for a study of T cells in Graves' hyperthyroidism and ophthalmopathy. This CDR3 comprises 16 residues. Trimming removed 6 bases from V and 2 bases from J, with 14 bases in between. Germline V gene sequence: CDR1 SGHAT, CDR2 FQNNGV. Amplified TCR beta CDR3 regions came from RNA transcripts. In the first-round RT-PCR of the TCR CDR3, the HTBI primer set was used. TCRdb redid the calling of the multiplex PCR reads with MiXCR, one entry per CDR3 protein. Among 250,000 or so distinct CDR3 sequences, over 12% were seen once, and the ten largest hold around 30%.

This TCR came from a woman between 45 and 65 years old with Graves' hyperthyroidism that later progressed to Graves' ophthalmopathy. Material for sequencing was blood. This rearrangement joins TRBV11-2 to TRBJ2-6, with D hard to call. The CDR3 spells CASSTPRVPGANVLTF. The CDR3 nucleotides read TGTGCCAGCAGTACCCCCCGGGTCCCTGGGGCCAACGTCCTGACTTTC.